These T cell receptor beta chains were read from a single sample in a study of PD-1 and CTLA-4 blockade in melanoma. Here immunoSEQ multiplex PCR was the method, and the copy in TCRdb shows in-frame clones only, minus some. The data show around 11,000 clones, around four fifths seen once. The sequencing here drew on CD8+ T cells from peripheral blood, taken from a patient given anti-PD-1 treatment. The receptors were sampled from a human donor with melanoma. The CDR3 runs from the conserved cysteine through the conserved F or W. The order of the fields is J gene, V gene, clone size, D gene, CDR3 DNA, CDR3 protein. D genes are given only for firm matches. Some rows have no size entry. The others give once, few or many, or a class for an expanded clone.

j_call: TRBJ2-7
v_call: TRBV11-2
clone_size: once
d_call: .
cdr3_nt: TGTGCCAGCAGCTTATGGGACGGGAGCTCCTACGAGCAGTACTTC
cdr3_aa: CASSLWDGSSYEQYF

j_call: TRBJ2-3
v_call: TRBV7-9
clone_size: once
d_call: .
cdr3_nt: TGTGCCAGCAGCTCCAGGGACCGCGTCACAGATACGCAGTATTTT
cdr3_aa: CASSSRDRVTDTQYF

j_call: TRBJ1-5
v_call: TRBV7-8
clone_size: .
d_call: TRBD1
cdr3_nt: TGTGCCAGCAGCTCCGGGACAGGGGCAGGGCCCCAGCATTTT
cdr3_aa: CASSSGTGAGPQHF

j_call: TRBJ2-1
v_call: TRBV3-1/TRBV3-2
clone_size: .
d_call: .
cdr3_nt: TGTGCCAGCAGGGAGGGTTTCGGGAATGAGCAGTTCTTC
cdr3_aa: CASREGFGNEQFF

j_call: TRBJ2-2
v_call: TRBV29-1
clone_size: once
d_call: .
cdr3_nt: TGCAGCGTTCCCGCGGACACCGGGGAGCTGTTTTTT
cdr3_aa: CSVPADTGELFF

j_call: TRBJ2-7
v_call: TRBV10-3
clone_size: .
d_call: .
cdr3_nt: TGTGCCATCAGTGGTAGGGACGGGAGCTCCTACGAGCAGTACTTC
cdr3_aa: CAISGRDGSSYEQYF

j_call: TRBJ2-1
v_call: TRBV6-5
clone_size: .
d_call: TRBD2
cdr3_nt: TGTGCCAGCAGTAACCGGGACTACCTGGACAATGAGCAGTTCTTC
cdr3_aa: CASSNRDYLDNEQFF

j_call: TRBJ1-2
v_call: TRBV5-6
clone_size: few
d_call: .
cdr3_nt: TGTGCCAGCAGCTTGGGGTCAAACTATGGCTACACCTTC
cdr3_aa: CASSLGSNYGYTF

j_call: TRBJ1-1
v_call: TRBV9
clone_size: .
d_call: .
cdr3_nt: TGTGCCAGCAGCGAGCAGGGTTATGAGGAAGCTTTCTTT
cdr3_aa: CASSEQGYEEAFF

j_call: TRBJ2-1
v_call: TRBV4-3
clone_size: few
d_call: TRBD2
cdr3_nt: TGCGCCAGCAGCCTGGCGGGGGCCTACAATGAGCAGTTCTTC
cdr3_aa: CASSLAGAYNEQFF

j_call: TRBJ1-1
v_call: TRBV7-9
clone_size: once
d_call: .
cdr3_nt: TGTGCCAGCAGCTTAGCAATCTCTGAAGCTTTCTTT
cdr3_aa: CASSLAISEAFF

j_call: TRBJ2-2
v_call: TRBV30
clone_size: .
d_call: .
cdr3_nt: TGTGCCTGGGGGGCAGGCCCCACCGGGGAGCTGTTTTTT
cdr3_aa: CAWGAGPTGELFF

j_call: TRBJ2-3
v_call: TRBV4-2
clone_size: .
d_call: .
cdr3_nt: TGTGCCAGCAGCCCGATTGGAGGGAGTACAGATACGCAGTATTTT
cdr3_aa: CASSPIGGSTDTQYF

j_call: TRBJ1-5
v_call: TRBV10-3
clone_size: .
d_call: .
cdr3_nt: TGTGCCATCAGTGACTTTGGACCTGAAGGTCAGCCCCAGCATTTT
cdr3_aa: CAISDFGPEGQPQHF

j_call: TRBJ2-5
v_call: TRBV7-9
clone_size: .
d_call: .
cdr3_nt: TGTGCCAGCAGCTTAGTACAGTTCCAAGAGACCCAGTACTTC
cdr3_aa: CASSLVQFQETQYF

j_call: TRBJ2-1
v_call: TRBV4-3
clone_size: .
d_call: TRBD1
cdr3_nt: TGCGCCAGCAGCCATGGACAGGGGCGGTATGAGCAGTTCTTC
cdr3_aa: CASSHGQGRYEQFF

j_call: TRBJ1-1
v_call: TRBV10-2
clone_size: .
d_call: .
cdr3_nt: TGCGCCAGCAGTGGGAGGGGGGAGACCACTGAAGCTTTCTTT
cdr3_aa: CASSGRGETTEAFF

j_call: TRBJ2-2
v_call: TRBV7-9
clone_size: once
d_call: .
cdr3_nt: TGTGCCAGCAACCCGACCTCGAACACCGGGGAGCTGTTTTTT
cdr3_aa: CASNPTSNTGELFF

j_call: TRBJ1-5
v_call: TRBV27
clone_size: .
d_call: .
cdr3_nt: TGTGCCAGCAGTCCAGACAGGTTTCAGCCCCAGCATTTT
cdr3_aa: CASSPDRFQPQHF

j_call: TRBJ1-5
v_call: TRBV4-1
clone_size: .
d_call: .
cdr3_nt: TGCGCCAGCAGCTGGACAGCCTTGGGGAATCAGCCCCAGCATTTT
cdr3_aa: CASSWTALGNQPQHF

j_call: TRBJ1-5
v_call: TRBV24-1
clone_size: .
d_call: .
cdr3_nt: TGTGCCACCAGTGAAATGGGCCAGCCCCAGCATTTT
cdr3_aa: CATSEMGQPQHF

j_call: TRBJ2-3
v_call: TRBV24-1
clone_size: .
d_call: TRBD2
cdr3_nt: TGTGCCACCAGTGCCGGACTAGCGGGGCGGGGCACAGATACGCAGTATTTT
cdr3_aa: CATSAGLAGRGTDTQYF

j_call: TRBJ1-2
v_call: TRBV11-2
clone_size: .
d_call: .
cdr3_nt: TGTGCCAGCAGCTTAGTCACCGGGACCCCGACCTCCGGGGGCTACACCTTC
cdr3_aa: CASSLVTGTPTSGGYTF

j_call: TRBJ2-1
v_call: TRBV10-1
clone_size: once
d_call: .
cdr3_nt: TGCGCCAGCAGCGGAGGGGCCAATGAGCAGTTCTTC
cdr3_aa: CASSGGANEQFF

j_call: TRBJ2-3
v_call: TRBV5-6
clone_size: .
d_call: .
cdr3_nt: TGTGCCAGCAGCTTCGACCCCGAGGGAAATACGCAGTATTTT
cdr3_aa: CASSFDPEGNTQYF

j_call: TRBJ2-2
v_call: TRBV27
clone_size: .
d_call: TRBD1
cdr3_nt: TGTGCCAGCAGTTCAGACCGACAGGGGTACACCGGGGAGCTGTTTTTT
cdr3_aa: CASSSDRQGYTGELFF

j_call: TRBJ2-1
v_call: TRBV28
clone_size: .
d_call: TRBD2
cdr3_nt: TGTGCCAGCAGCCCCCCGGAACTAGCGACCTCCTACAATGAGCAGTTCTTC
cdr3_aa: CASSPPELATSYNEQFF

j_call: TRBJ1-2
v_call: TRBV30
clone_size: .
d_call: TRBD1
cdr3_nt: TGTGCCTGGAGTGTTGGACAGGGAAACTATGGCTACACCTTC
cdr3_aa: CAWSVGQGNYGYTF

j_call: TRBJ2-7
v_call: TRBV6-6
clone_size: .
d_call: TRBD1
cdr3_nt: TGTGCCAGCAGCCTCCGGGACAGCCCCTACGAGCAGTACTTC
cdr3_aa: CASSLRDSPYEQYF

j_call: TRBJ1-2
v_call: TRBV4-3
clone_size: medium-sized
d_call: .
cdr3_nt: TGCGCCAGCAGCCAAGATGTGGGGTCAGCCGGCTATGGCTACACCTTC
cdr3_aa: CASSQDVGSAGYGYTF

j_call: TRBJ2-2
v_call: TRBV5-8
clone_size: once
d_call: .
cdr3_nt: TGTGCCAGCAGCCTCCTCACCGGGGAGCTGTTTTTT
cdr3_aa: CASSLLTGELFF

j_call: TRBJ2-7
v_call: TRBV7-2
clone_size: .
d_call: .
cdr3_nt: TGTGCCAGCAGCTTAGAATACGGCTCCTACGAGCAGTACTTC
cdr3_aa: CASSLEYGSYEQYF

j_call: TRBJ2-1
v_call: TRBV10-1
clone_size: .
d_call: TRBD2
cdr3_nt: TGCGCCAGCAGTACCGGGACTAGCGGCAACAATGAGCAGTTCTTC
cdr3_aa: CASSTGTSGNNEQFF